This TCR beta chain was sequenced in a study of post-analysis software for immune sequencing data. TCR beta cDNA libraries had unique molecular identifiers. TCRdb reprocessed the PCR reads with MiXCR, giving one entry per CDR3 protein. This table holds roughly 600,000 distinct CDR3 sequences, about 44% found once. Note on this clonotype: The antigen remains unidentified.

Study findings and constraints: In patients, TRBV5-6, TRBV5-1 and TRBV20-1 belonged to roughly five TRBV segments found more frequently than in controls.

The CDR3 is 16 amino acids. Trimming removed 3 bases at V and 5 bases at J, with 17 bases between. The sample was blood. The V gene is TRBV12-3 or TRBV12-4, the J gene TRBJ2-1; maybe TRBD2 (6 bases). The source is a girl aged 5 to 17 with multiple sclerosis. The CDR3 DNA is TGTGCCAGCAGTTTCTCTCGGGACTTAATAGACAATGAGCAGTTCTTC. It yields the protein CASSFSRDLIDNEQFF.